The 10 T cell receptor beta chains given below trace back to one sample, sequenced in a study of technical replicates of blood from a few donors. Clones were read by immunoSEQ multiplex PCR, and TCRdb kept only the in-frame ones, dropping some. The data contain about 75,000 clones, roughly 91% of them singletons. The sample consisted of T cells isolated from PBMCs. The source is a human donor in good health. Some clones in this sample may be carry-over from other donors' samples.

This chain uses TRBV6-5 with TRBJ1-2; 9 nucleotides agree with TRBD1. Per germline, CDR1 MNHEY and CDR2 SVGAGI. This CDR3 contains 12 residues. Germline trimming cut 5 bases from V and 8 bases from J; bases unmatched to any gene: 3. CDR3 sequence (DNA): TGTGCCAGCAGTCGGACAGGGGACGGCTACACCTTC. It is translated as CASSRTGDGYTF.

The chain recombines TRBV2 with TRBJ2-1; tentative D call: TRBD2 (7 bases). Trimming removed 7 bases from V and 4 bases from J, with 14 bases in between. The CDR3 has 14 amino acids. The germline CDR1 and CDR2 sequences are SNHLY and FYNNEI. The CDR3 DNA reads TGTGCCAGCAATTTGGGGGGGGCTTACAATGAGCAGTTCTTC. Its translation: CASNLGGAYNEQFF.

The chain uses TRBV30 and TRBJ2-7; D is uncertain. V lost 6 bases to trimming and J lost 0 bases, with 9 bases between them. The CDR3 extends over 12 amino acids. The V gene's germline CDR1 is GTSNPN and CDR2 SVGIG (reference sequence). The chain's CDR3 is CACKQSSYEQYF. The CDR3 DNA reads TGTGCCTGTAAACAGAGCTCCTACGAGCAGTACTTC. Full variable domain (missing parts from reference TRBV30 and TRBJ2-7): SQTIHQWPATLVQPVGSPLSLECTVEGTSNPNLYWYRQAAGRGLQLLFYSVGIGQISSEVPQNLSASRPQDRQFILSSKKLLLSDSGFYLCACKQSSYEQYFGPGTRLTVT.

The chain uses TRBV6-6 and TRBJ2-2; 7 bases are a match to TRBD2. CDR3 size: 14 residues. Germline assignment: CDR1 MNHNY and CDR2 SVGAGI (reference sequence). V trimming: 7 bases; J trimming: 5 bases; junction bases outside the gene matches: 7. Here the CDR3 DNA reads TGTGCCAGCACCAAGGGACTATCAACCGGGGAGCTGTTTTTT. It specifies CASTKGLSTGELFF.

The genes are TRBV4-1 and TRBJ1-4; D gene unclear. This CDR3 region has 15 residues. The V end was cut by 1 base, the J end by 0 bases, with 6 bases between. Per germline, CDR1 MGHRA and CDR2 YSYEKL. CDR3: CASSQGTSTNEKLFF. The CDR3 DNA reads TGCGCCAGCAGCCAAGGGACTTCAACTAATGAAAAACTGTTTTTT.

A few counts support this clone. This chain joins TRBV10-2 and TRBJ2-2; D perhaps matches TRBD2 (5 bases). The CDR3 is 15 residues long. The V end was cut by 0 bases, the J end by 6 bases, with 11 bases between. In germline, CDR1 is WSHSY, CDR2 SAAADI. CDR3 region: CASSESRGSAGELFF. The CDR3 DNA reads as TGCGCCAGCAGTGAGTCGAGAGGGTCGGCCGGGGAGCTGTTTTTT.

The genes are TRBV28 and TRBJ2-3; D gene uncertain. Deletions cut 5 bases from V and 2 bases from J, with 11 bases between. Germline loops: CDR1 MDHEN, CDR2 SYDVKM. The CDR3 has 14 residues. Written as DNA, the CDR3 is TGTGCCAGCAGTCCAAACCGACTCACAGATACGCAGTATTTT. This translates into CASSPNRLTDTQYF.

This sequence joins TRBV28 and TRBJ2-2, with TRBD2 matching over 10 bases. Per the germline V gene, CDR1 is MDHEN and CDR2 is SYDVKM. The CDR3 is 16 amino acids. J lost 5 bases, V lost 8 bases, and 11 bases had no gene match. The CDR3 region is CASGGAGGPWTGELFF. The CDR3 bases are TGTGCCAGCGGAGGAGCGGGAGGGCCTTGGACCGGGGAGCTGTTTTTT.

This sequence joins TRBV19 and TRBJ1-5; D might be TRBD1 (6 bases). V was clipped by 6 bases and J by 5 bases, with 17 bases between them. CDR1 LNHDA and CDR2 SQIVND come from the germline V gene (reference sequence). The CDR3 is 15 amino acids. CDR3 sequence reads: CASRGGAGSHQPQHF. Here the CDR3 DNA reads TGTGCCAGTAGGGGGGGGGCAGGGAGCCATCAGCCCCAGCATTTT.

DNA of the CDR3: TGTGCCAGCAGCAGACCAGGGTCAGGGGGCTACACCTTC. It yields the protein CASSRPGSGGYTF. The chain employs TRBV5-8 and TRBJ1-2; the D gene is possibly TRBD1 (5 bases). Trimming cost V 4 bases and J 8 bases, with 15 bases left between them. This CDR3 region has 13 residues. Germline V gene data show CDR1 as SGHTS and CDR2 as YDEGEE.